Listed here is a single T cell receptor beta chain. As processed by the authors: Estimates of nucleated cell counts were drawn from the amplification of reference gene primers. Libraries were prepared by immunoSEQ multiplex PCR; TCRdb keeps only in-frame clonotypes and omits some of them. V and J calls and clone size are copied from that table; D and trimming were computed from the DNA. Of about 44,000 clones in the sample, 87% were seen once. The data stem from a study of blood T cell repertoires in COVID-19. Study-wide context: Sources were T cells, B-cell-depleted T cells, or PBMCs; the material itself was cDNA or gDNA.

The ends lost 5 bases at V and 3 bases at J; junction bases unmatched: 7. This CDR3 has 15 amino acids. Germline V gene lookup returns CDR1 SGHTA and CDR2 FQGNSA. The source is a woman aged 80 or over in a cohort sampled during active or convalescent COVID-19. Sequencing was done on a sample of peripheral blood. The V call is TRBV7-2, the J call TRBJ1-2, with 9 bases matching TRBD1. For the CDR3, the DNA is TGTGCCAGCAGCCCCCGGACAGGGGTGGACTATGGCTACACCTTC. This encodes CASSPRTGVDYGYTF.